A single sample is the source of the 5 T cell receptor beta chains below, sequenced in a study of T cell clonality in common variable immunodeficiency (dated by TCRdb to about 2015). Preparation of the library involved the immunoSEQ multiplex PCR assay. TCRdb limited this immuneACCESS table to in-frame rearrangements with V and J called. A share of clones is missing; checked studies link under half to unresolved V genes, and the rest is unexplained. The sample counts some 38,000 clones, each observed more than once. The leading ten clones occupy 2.5% to 3% of the sample. The sequenced sample was peripheral blood mononuclear cells. All receptors derive from a person between 18 and 70 years old in good health.

This clone was detected many times. The CDR3 is cut off 3 residues early in the read; its end comes from the germline J gene. The chain combines TRBV5-1 with TRBJ2-1, with TRBD2 as a possible D gene (5 bases). The germline V and J ends were trimmed by 3 bases and 0 bases, with 10 bases remaining between them. This CDR3 region has 15 residues. The germline CDR1 and CDR2 sequences are SGHRS and YFSETQ. Partial CDR3 DNA: TGCGCCAGCAGCTCGGACTTGAGCTCCTACAATGAG. Encoded protein: CASSSDLSSYNE. In full, the CDR3 is CASSSDLSSYNEQFF.

This clone was found many times. The sequence runs out 3 residues before the end of the CDR3; the remainder is reconstructed from the germline J gene. V usage is TRBV7-2 and J usage is TRBJ2-1, with 13 bases lining up with TRBD2. The CDR3 contains 15 residues. Germline CDR1 SGHTA, CDR2 FQGNSA. V was clipped by 5 bases and J by 7 bases; unmatched bases: 5. The covered CDR3 bases are TGTGCCAGCAGCAGCGGACTAGCGGGAGATAATGAG. It translates to CASSSGLAGDNE. The CDR3 in full is CASSSGLAGDNEQFF. The whole variable domain, remainder taken from reference TRBV7-2 and TRBJ2-1, is GAGVSQSPSNKVTEKGKDVELRCDPISGHTALYWYRQSLGQGLEFLIYFQGNSAPDKSGLPSDRFSAERTGGSVSTLTIQRTQQEDSAVYLCASSSGLAGDNEQFFGPGTRLTVL.

This clone came up many times. From the germline J gene comes the end of the CDR3, since the read stops 3 residues before it. The V call is TRBV28, the J call TRBJ2-7; weak D call: TRBD1 (6 bases). Germline V CDR1 and CDR2: MDHEN, SYDVKM. The CDR3 totals 14 residues. Trimming took off 7 bases at V and 2 bases at J, with 15 bases between the two ends. The CDR3 bases that were read are TGTGCCAGCACGGTGGGGGCGGTAGCCTACGAG. It encodes CASTVGAVAYE. The full-length CDR3 reads as CASTVGAVAYEQYF. Combining the CDR3 with reference TRBV28 and TRBJ2-7 gives the whole variable domain DVKVTQSSRYLVKRTGEKVFLECVQDMDHENMFWYRQDPGLGLRLIYFSYDVKMKEKGDIPEGYSVSREKKERFSLILESASTNQTSMYLCASTVGAVAYEQYFGPGTRLTVT.

This clone was counted ten times or more. The read terminates 3 residues before the CDR3 end, so the remaining end is supplied by the germline J gene. The chain links TRBV19 to TRBJ2-7; TRBD1 might be the D (6 bases). The CDR3 consists of 14 residues. V was clipped by 7 bases and J by 1 base, with 14 bases between them. Germline V gene sequence: CDR1 LNHDA, CDR2 SQIVND (reference sequence). CDR3 bases read: TGTGCCAGTACTCCACCGGACAGTTCCTACGAG. Protein product: CASTPPDSSYE. The whole CDR3 region reads CASTPPDSSYEQYF.

In the case of this clone: Read coverage stops 3 residues before the CDR3 terminus; the germline J gene supplies the remainder. This chain connects TRBV13 to TRBJ2-4; the D gene is possibly TRBD2 (6 bases). Germline CDR1 reads PRHDT; CDR2 reads FYEKMQ (reference sequence). This CDR3 comprises 14 residues. CDR3 loop: CASSLGGLDYGQYF. The DNA read from the CDR3 is TGTGCCAGCAGCTTAGGGGGATTGGACTATGGT. Full variable domain (missing parts from reference TRBV13 and TRBJ2-4): AAGVIQSPRHLIKEKRETATLKCYPIPRHDTVYWYQQGPGQDPQFLISFYEKMQSDKGSIPDRFSAQQFSDYHSELNMSSLELGDSALYFCASSLGGLDYGQYFGAGTRLSVL.